This T cell receptor beta chain was identified during a study of identical twins. Study conclusions and caveats: A lower insertion count was a feature of abundant cord blood beta clonotypes, with no such feature in memory repertoires. Out-of-frame TCR alpha sharing in monozygotic twins exceeded recombination model predictions.

Only healthy Caucasians were enrolled as donors. A word on this clonotype: Its antigen is as yet unknown.

A universal primer site was created by template switching, with the cDNA bearing unique molecular identifiers. TCRdb re-derived calls from the 5' RACE reads in MiXCR, one entry per CDR3 protein. The sample records 690,000 or so distinct CDR3 sequences, 8.6% being singletons. In germline, CDR1 is SEHNR, CDR2 FQNEAQ (reference sequence). Germline trimming cut 11 bases from V and 6 bases from J; bases unmatched to any gene: 11. This CDR3 is built from 14 residues. These same data were also listed under a study on yellow fever vaccine responses in identical twins.

The gene calls are TRBV7-9 and TRBJ2-1; 9 positions match TRBD1. The sequencing input was PBMCs. This clonotype was obtained from a woman under 30 in good health. CDR3 residues: CAGESGQGANEQFF. The DNA for the CDR3 is TGTGCCGGGGAATCGGGACAGGGTGCCAATGAGCAGTTCTTC.